The 24 T cell receptor beta chains below were found in one sample sequenced in a study of T cell responses to AZD1222 COVID-19 vaccine (dated by TCRdb to the early 2020s). The label giving this sample's time point can be read as: baseline before first vaccination. The library was obtained by the immunoSEQ multiplex PCR assay. The immuneACCESS repertoire file appears here via TCRdb, limited to in-frame rearrangements. These files lack a portion of the clones; in checked studies, under half of the deficit traces to unresolved V genes, and the cause of the others is not known. Counted in this sample were approximately 110,000 clones; 80% to 90% of them appeared once. Clones ranked in the top ten supply about 7.8% of the sample. The source was peripheral blood, collected on day 0 of AZD1222 vaccination. Source of these receptors: an adult in good health.

The J gene is TRBJ2-5, the V gene TRBV30; a weak D match, TRBD1 (6 bases). CDR3 length: 14 amino acids. Trimming stripped 2 bases from V and 4 bases from J, with 14 bases between. The germline gives CDR1 GTSNPN, CDR2 SVGIG (reference sequence). The CDR3 nucleotides read TGTGCCTGGAGTAATCAGGGGTTGGGAGAGACCCAGTACTTC. This sequence encodes CAWSNQGLGETQYF.

This clone was counted once. The CDR3 is CASRGATSSYNEQFF. DNA of the CDR3: TGCGCCAGCAGGGGGGCTACGAGCTCCTACAATGAGCAGTTCTTC. The rearrangement uses TRBV5-1 and TRBJ2-1, with D possibly matching TRBD1 (6 bases). The CDR3 length is 15 residues. V lost 5 bases to trimming and J lost 0 bases, with 12 bases between them. CDR1 and CDR2 (germline): SGHRS, YFSETQ.

The chain joins TRBV4-1 to TRBJ2-7; 8 nucleotides match TRBD2. Per the germline V gene, CDR1 is MGHRA and CDR2 is YSYEKL. CDR3 length: 17 amino acids. The J segment lost 4 bases and the V segment lost 0 bases, leaving 11 bases of the junction unmatched. The DNA of the CDR3 is TGCGCCAGCAGCCAAGATCATGGACTAGCTGTGGCGTACGAGCAGTACTTC. Protein product: CASSQDHGLAVAYEQYF.

This chain uses TRBV25-1 with TRBJ1-5; tentative D call: TRBD1 (6 bases). The V end was cut by 4 bases, the J end by 7 bases, with 17 bases between. CDR1 is MGHDK, CDR2 SYGVNS, per germline. The CDR3 spans 15 residues. The chain's CDR3 is CASSGGKGVGQPQHF. Written as DNA, the CDR3 is TGTGCCAGCAGTGGGGGAAAGGGGGTAGGGCAGCCCCAGCATTTT.

The V and J genes are TRBV7-9 and TRBJ2-3; D call uncertain. The CDR3 consists of 13 residues. CDR1 SEHNR and CDR2 FQNEAQ come from the germline V gene (reference sequence). With 4 bases removed from V and 6 bases from J, the gap between germline ends came to 11 bases. The CDR3 is CASSSTSADTQYF. The CDR3 bases are TGTGCCAGCAGCTCCACGTCGGCTGATACGCAGTATTTT.

The chain recombines TRBV5-1 with TRBJ2-3, with D tentatively TRBD1 (6 bases). Germline V gives CDR1 SGHRS, CDR2 YFSETQ. V lost 5 bases to trimming and J lost 1 base, with 17 bases between them. The CDR3 has 16 residues. DNA of the CDR3: TGCGCCAGCAGGGACGGGACACGGGCAGGCACAGATACGCAGTATTTT. It specifies CASRDGTRAGTDTQYF. The full variable domain, with the rest looked up from reference TRBV5-1 and TRBJ2-3, is KAGVTQTPRYLIKTRGQQVTLSCSPISGHRSVSWYQQTPGQGLQFLFEYFSETQRNKGNFPGRFSGRQFSNSRSEMNVSTLELGDSALYLCASRDGTRAGTDTQYFGPGTRLTVL.

This clone has just a few counts. This chain links TRBV14 with TRBJ2-3; 11 positions match TRBD2. Germline CDR1 and CDR2: SGHDN and FVKESK. V was clipped by 4 bases and J by 0 bases; unmatched bases: 6. CDR3 length: 17 amino acids. CDR3 nucleotide sequence: TGTGCCAGCAGCCCGTTAGCGGGAGGGCCTAGCACAGATACGCAGTATTTT. It translates to CASSPLAGGPSTDTQYF.

A word on this clone: The germline gene is not matched at one end of the junction; a read error may be the cause. The chain joins TRBV9 to TRBJ1-1; unclear D gene. The CDR3 has 12 amino acids. Germline V gives CDR1 SGDLS, CDR2 YYNGEE. The DNA for the CDR3 is TGTGCCAGCAGCCCAGCTGGGAGCCTAAAGCTGTTT. Amino acids: CASSPAGSLKLF.

The sample holds one count of this clone. This chain joins TRBV4-3 and TRBJ2-3, with 8 positions matching TRBD2. Germline loops: CDR1 LGHNA, CDR2 YSLEER. With V trimmed by 1 base and J by 0 bases, 9 bases remained unmatched. There are 18 residues in the CDR3. CDR3 DNA sequence: TGCGCCAGCAGCCAAGGCCTAGCGGGTGGGACTAGCACAGATACGCAGTATTTT. It yields the protein CASSQGLAGGTSTDTQYF.

The chain employs TRBV4-1 and TRBJ1-2, with TRBD1 as a possible D gene (5 bases). The CDR3 contains 15 residues. In germline, CDR1 is MGHRA, CDR2 YSYEKL. Trimming removed 0 bases from V and 5 bases from J, with 13 bases in between. The CDR3 DNA reads as TGCGCCAGCAGCCAAGATTTTTCTAGGGGTTATGGCTACACCTTC. As protein: CASSQDFSRGYGYTF.

The chain joins TRBV3-1 (or the pseudogene TRBV3-2) to TRBJ2-2, with D possibly TRBD1 on 6 matching bases. CDR1 LGHDT and CDR2 YNNKEL come from the germline V gene (reference sequence). The CDR3 totals 13 residues. V lost 4 bases and J 6 bases, leaving 9 bases between the germline ends. CDR3 nucleotide sequence: TGTGCCAGCAGCCCCTGGACAGCCGGGGAGCTGTTTTTT. Encoded protein: CASSPWTAGELFF.

The chain carries TRBV6-4 and TRBJ1-5; D uncertain. Germline assignment: CDR1 MRHNA and CDR2 SNTAGT. This CDR3 has 13 residues. Trimming removed 4 bases from V and 1 base from J, with 5 bases in between. The CDR3 reads CASSVGSNQPQHF. The CDR3 bases are TGTGCCAGCAGTGTGGGGAGCAATCAGCCCCAGCATTTT.

The chain has TRBV6-5 and TRBJ2-3; tentative D call: TRBD2 (6 bases). The CDR3 sequence is 16 residues long. The germline CDR1 and CDR2 sequences are MNHEY and SVGAGI. V shed 0 bases and J shed 3 bases, with 13 bases lying between them. The CDR3 DNA follows: TGTGCCAGCAGTTACTCGGGTAGCGGAGTTACAGATACGCAGTATTTT. Amino acids: CASSYSGSGVTDTQYF.

This chain links TRBV6-2 or TRBV6-3 with TRBJ2-7; the match to TRBD1 covers 7 bases. Germline V gene lookup returns CDR1 MNHEY and CDR2 SVGEGT. The CDR3 consists of 15 residues. V dropped 6 bases and J dropped 2; count of bases not matched to a gene: 10. In DNA, the CDR3 is TGTGCCAGCAGCAGGGGGAGAGTCAGGACCTACGAGCAGTACTTC. Translation: CASSRGRVRTYEQYF.

V is TRBV9 and J is TRBJ1-6; possibly TRBD1 for D (5 bases). The germline CDR1 and CDR2 sequences are SGDLS and YYNGEE. V was trimmed by 4 bases and J by 5 bases, leaving 13 bases between them. The CDR3 sequence is 15 residues long. The CDR3 protein is CASSPSGGDNSPLHF. CDR3 sequence (DNA): TGTGCCAGCAGCCCTTCCGGAGGGGATAATTCACCCCTCCACTTT.

The DNA for the CDR3 is TGTGCCAGCAGGGGTGCGGTTGGTGGGGGTTATTACGAGCAGTACTTC. It translates to CASRGAVGGGYYEQYF. The gene calls are TRBV7-8 and TRBJ2-7; D is perhaps TRBD1 or TRBD2 (5 bases each). The CDR3 has 16 amino acids. V was pared by 6 bases and J by 4 bases, with 22 bases between. Germline CDR1 and CDR2: SGHVS and FQNEAQ.

The V and J genes are TRBV19 and TRBJ1-2; D ambiguous. In germline, CDR1 is LNHDA, CDR2 SQIVND (reference sequence). Trimming removed 6 bases from V and 5 bases from J, with 7 bases in between. The CDR3 covers 11 residues. The CDR3 loop is CASRREYGYTF. As DNA, the CDR3 is TGTGCCAGTAGACGAGAATATGGCTACACCTTC.

This chain links TRBV6-5 with TRBJ2-7, with 10 positions matching TRBD2. Germline values: CDR1 MNHEY, CDR2 SVGAGI. The CDR3 contains 15 residues. Trimming took 2 bases from V and 4 from J; bases not matched to a gene: 5. The chain's CDR3 is CASSYPGTSVYEQYF. In DNA form, the CDR3 reads TGTGCCAGCAGTTACCCCGGGACTAGCGTTTACGAGCAGTACTTC.

V gene TRBV27 combines with J gene TRBJ2-7; 8 nucleotides agree with TRBD1. The germline gives CDR1 MNHEY, CDR2 SMNVEV (reference sequence). This CDR3 is built from 12 residues. V was clipped by 6 bases and J by 7 bases; unmatched bases: 5. CDR3 sequence (DNA): TGTGCCAGCAGAGATAGACAGGGGGAGCAGTACTTC. Protein product: CASRDRQGEQYF.

This rearrangement joins TRBV24-1 to TRBJ1-2; weak D call: TRBD1 (6 bases). This CDR3 has 12 amino acids. The germline gives CDR1 KGHDR, CDR2 SFDVKD. V was cut by 9 bases and J by 0 bases, with 7 bases left in between. CDR3 nucleotide sequence: TGTGCCACCGAGGGGGCTAACTATGGCTACACCTTC. Its translation is CATEGANYGYTF.

This clone was counted between two and nine times. J is TRBJ2-1 and V is TRBV10-3; D might be TRBD1 or TRBD2, each matching 5 bases. CDR3 length: 15 amino acids. Trimming removed 4 bases from V and 1 base from J, with 11 bases in between. Germline loops: CDR1 ENHRY, CDR2 SYGVKD. CDR3 coding DNA: TGTGCCATCAGTGCCCGGGACGGATCCTACAATGAGCAGTTCTTC. Its translation: CAISARDGSYNEQFF.

This clone came up many times. This CDR3 is CASSVTGLGRNSPLHF. For the CDR3, the DNA is TGTGCCAGCAGTGTCACAGGGTTGGGTAGGAATTCACCCCTCCACTTT. The chain carries TRBV25-1 and TRBJ1-6, with a weak D call TRBD1 (6 bases). Trimming removed 4 bases from V and 7 bases from J, with 17 bases in between. Germline values: CDR1 MGHDK, CDR2 SYGVNS. CDR3 length: 16 amino acids.

This clone was counted a single time. DNA for the CDR3: TGTGCCAGCAGCCCGTTTGCAGATACGCAGTATTTT. This translates into CASSPFADTQYF. The gene calls are TRBV7-8 and TRBJ2-3; D remains ambiguous. Germline CDR1 reads SGHVS; CDR2 reads FQNEAQ. V lost 5 bases and J 4 bases, leaving 7 bases between the germline ends. The CDR3 length is 12 residues.

The chain links TRBV7-9 to TRBJ1-1; no firm D call. V was pared by 5 bases and J by 7 bases, with 11 bases between. This CDR3 has 12 residues. Germline V gene data show CDR1 as SEHNR and CDR2 as FQNEAQ (reference sequence). The CDR3: CASSPLPGEAFF. Written as DNA, the CDR3 is TGTGCCAGCAGCCCTTTACCGGGTGAAGCTTTCTTT.